The TCR beta chain described here comes from a study of T cell repertoires in cytomegalovirus infection. Study details: Shared public TCR beta signatures pointed to both CMV infection and a matching HLA type. The study, taken as a whole, reports: Ex vivo responses were dominated by HLA-C-restricted CMV-specific TCR beta clonotypes.

CDR1 is SGHTA, CDR2 FQGNSA, per germline. Trimming left V 0 bases short and J 8 bases short, with 13 bases between. This CDR3 region has 14 residues. This clonotype was counted ten times or more. Its specificity is unknown. TCRdb fed the reads into MiXCR, producing one record per CDR3 protein. The repertoire includes around 490,000 distinct CDR3 sequences, 26% of them detected once, and about 13% sits in the top ten. The sequence was obtained from a human donor in good health (CMV status not recorded). Some clones in this sample may be carry-over from other donors' samples. The chain is built from TRBV7-2 and TRBJ1-2; D might be TRBD1 (6 bases). Material for sequencing was PBMCs. The chain's CDR3 is CASSLARQGTGYTF. Written as DNA, the CDR3 is TGTGCCAGCAGCTTAGCGCGGCAGGGGACAGGCTACACCTTC.